The source of this T cell receptor beta chain is a study of immune heterogeneity within non-small cell lung tumors. The overall study: There were several squamous cell carcinomas, fewer than twelve non-squamous carcinomas and 1 tumor not otherwise specified.

Using 32 V and 13 J primers, multiplex PCR amplified TCR beta CDR3. TCRdb analysed the multiplex PCR reads with MiXCR anew, one entry per CDR3 protein. Found here are around 3,800 distinct CDR3 sequences, around 26% of them singletons; the top ten hold approximately 13%. This clonotype is labeled medium-sized. The antigen remains undetermined. Whole-study results and caveats: Identical dominant CDR3 beta clonotypes showed recurrence across tumor sites within a patient, and site-unique high-frequency clones were also present. Local tumor mutational burden correlated moderately but significantly with local T-cell clonality (R roughly 0.31).

Template material comprised bulk tumor genomic DNA at 500 to 650 ng per sample. From each primary tumor, several far-apart biopsies were obtained during surgery. With untreated, newly diagnosed non-small cell lung cancer, the patients went on to undergo curative surgery. V was clipped by 4 bases and J by 7 bases; unmatched bases: 15. The CDR3 runs to 17 residues. CDR1 and CDR2 (germline): LNHDA, SQIVND (reference sequence). The chain combines TRBV19 with TRBJ1-5; 8 nucleotides agree with TRBD1. This TCR came from a man aged 55-75 years with non-small cell lung cancer. The sequencing sample was made of lung tumor tissue. The CDR3 coding sequence is TGTGCCAGTAGTAAGGCCCTGGGACAGGTGTCCGGACAGCCCCAGCATTTT. This codes for CASSKALGQVSGQPQHF.